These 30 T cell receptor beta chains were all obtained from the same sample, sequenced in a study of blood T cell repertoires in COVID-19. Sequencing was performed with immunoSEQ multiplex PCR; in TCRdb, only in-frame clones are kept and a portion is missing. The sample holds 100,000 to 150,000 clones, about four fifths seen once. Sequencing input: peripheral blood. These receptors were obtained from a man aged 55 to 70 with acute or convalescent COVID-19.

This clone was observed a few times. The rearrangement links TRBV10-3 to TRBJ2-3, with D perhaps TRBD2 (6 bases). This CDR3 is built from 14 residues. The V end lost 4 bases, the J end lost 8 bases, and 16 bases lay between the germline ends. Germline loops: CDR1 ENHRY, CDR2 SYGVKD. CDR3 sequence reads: CAISVGGATGTQYF. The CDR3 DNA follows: TGTGCCATCAGTGTAGGAGGGGCCACGGGTACGCAGTATTTT.

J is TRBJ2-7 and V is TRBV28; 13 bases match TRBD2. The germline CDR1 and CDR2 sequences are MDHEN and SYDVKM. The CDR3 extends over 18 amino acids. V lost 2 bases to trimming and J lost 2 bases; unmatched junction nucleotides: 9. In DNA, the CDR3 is TGTGCCAGCAGTTTACCGGGGGGACTAGCGGGAACGACCTACGAGCAGTACTTC. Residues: CASSLPGGLAGTTYEQYF.

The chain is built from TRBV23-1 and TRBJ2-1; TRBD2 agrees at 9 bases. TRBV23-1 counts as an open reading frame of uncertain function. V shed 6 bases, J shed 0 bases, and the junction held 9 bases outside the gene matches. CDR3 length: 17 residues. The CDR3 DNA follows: TGCGCCAGCAGCCGTAGCGGGGGCACGAGCTCCTACAATGAGCAGTTCTTC. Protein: CASSRSGGTSSYNEQFF.

The CDR3 DNA follows: TGTGCCAGCAGCTTAGCGGGAGGAACTCTGTACAATGAGCAGTTCTTC. Protein product: CASSLAGGTLYNEQFF. This chain uses TRBV7-9 with TRBJ2-1; D possibly corresponds to TRBD2 (6 bases). V lost 0 bases and J lost 4, with 13 bases in between. CDR1 is SEHNR, CDR2 FQNEAQ, per germline (reference sequence). The CDR3 consists of 16 residues.

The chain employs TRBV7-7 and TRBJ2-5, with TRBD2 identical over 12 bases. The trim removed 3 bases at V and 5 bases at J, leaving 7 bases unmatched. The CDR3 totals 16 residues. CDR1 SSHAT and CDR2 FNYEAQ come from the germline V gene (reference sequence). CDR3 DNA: TGTGCCAGCAGCTTGCTAGCGGGAGGGCCCGGGGAGACCCAGTACTTC. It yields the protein CASSLLAGGPGETQYF.

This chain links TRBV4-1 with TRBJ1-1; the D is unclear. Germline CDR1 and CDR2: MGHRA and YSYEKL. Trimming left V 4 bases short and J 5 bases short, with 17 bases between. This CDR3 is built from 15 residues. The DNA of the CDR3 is TGCGCCAGCAGCCTGGGCGGGCAGGAGAGGACTGAAGCTTTCTTT. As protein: CASSLGGQERTEAFF.

CDR3 in amino acids: CASSQGTSIQETQYF. CDR3 bases: TGTGCCAGCAGCCAAGGCACTAGCATCCAAGAGACCCAGTACTTC. V gene TRBV3-1 (or the pseudogene TRBV3-2) combines with J gene TRBJ2-5; D may be TRBD2 (6 bases). Trimming took off 1 base at V and 1 base at J, with 10 bases between the two ends. The CDR3 extends over 15 amino acids. Germline V gene lookup returns CDR1 LGHDT and CDR2 YNNKEL (reference sequence).

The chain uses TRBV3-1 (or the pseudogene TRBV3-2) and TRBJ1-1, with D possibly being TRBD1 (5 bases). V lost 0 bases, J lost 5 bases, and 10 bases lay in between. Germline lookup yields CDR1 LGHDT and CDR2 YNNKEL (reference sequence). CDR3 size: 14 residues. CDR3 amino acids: CASSQEFKGTEAFF. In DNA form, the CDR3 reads TGTGCCAGCAGCCAAGAGTTTAAGGGGACTGAAGCTTTCTTT.

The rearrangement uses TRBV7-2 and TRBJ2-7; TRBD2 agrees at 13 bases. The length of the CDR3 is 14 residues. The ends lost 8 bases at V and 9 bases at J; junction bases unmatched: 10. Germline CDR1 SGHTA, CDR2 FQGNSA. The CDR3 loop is CASSRTSGSNRQYF. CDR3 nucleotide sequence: TGTGCCAGCTCGAGGACTAGCGGGAGTAACCGGCAGTACTTC. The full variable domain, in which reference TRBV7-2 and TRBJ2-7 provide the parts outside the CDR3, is GAGVSQSPSNKVTEKGKDVELRCDPISGHTALYWYRQSLGQGLEFLIYFQGNSAPDKSGLPSDRFSAERTGGSVSTLTIQRTQQEDSAVYLCASSRTSGSNRQYFGPGTRLTVT.

CDR3 residues: CASSRDATGGYEQYF. DNA of the CDR3: TGTGCCAGCAGCCGGGACGCGACAGGGGGTTACGAGCAGTACTTC. This sequence joins TRBV11-2 and TRBJ2-7; 9 bases fit TRBD1. Germline trimming cut 5 bases from V and 4 bases from J; bases unmatched to any gene: 9. Germline V lookup: CDR1 SGHAT, CDR2 FQNNGV. This CDR3 spans 15 amino acids.

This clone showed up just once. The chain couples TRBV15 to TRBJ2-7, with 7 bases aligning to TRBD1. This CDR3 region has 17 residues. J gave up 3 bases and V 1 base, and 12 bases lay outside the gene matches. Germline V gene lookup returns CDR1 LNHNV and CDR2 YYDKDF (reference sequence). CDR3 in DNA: TGTGCCACCAGCAGAGGAACGGGACAGAGACTAATCTACGAGCAGTACTTC. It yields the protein CATSRGTGQRLIYEQYF.

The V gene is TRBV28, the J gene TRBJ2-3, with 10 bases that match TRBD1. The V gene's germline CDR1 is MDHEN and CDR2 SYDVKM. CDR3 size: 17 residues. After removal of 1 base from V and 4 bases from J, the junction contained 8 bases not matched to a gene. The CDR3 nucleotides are TGTGCCAGCAGTTTATCCTTGACAGGGGGCGCATCAGATACGCAGTATTTT. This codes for CASSLSLTGGASDTQYF.

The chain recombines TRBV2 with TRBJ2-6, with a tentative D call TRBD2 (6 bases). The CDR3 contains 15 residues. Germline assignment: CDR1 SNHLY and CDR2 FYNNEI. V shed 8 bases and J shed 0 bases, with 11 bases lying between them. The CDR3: CASHFGGSGANVLTF. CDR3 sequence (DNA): TGTGCCAGCCATTTCGGGGGCTCTGGGGCCAACGTCCTGACTTTC.

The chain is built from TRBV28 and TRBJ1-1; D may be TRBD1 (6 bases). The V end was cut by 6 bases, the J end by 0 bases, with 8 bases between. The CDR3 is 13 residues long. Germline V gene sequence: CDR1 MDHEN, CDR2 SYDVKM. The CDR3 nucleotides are TGTGCCAGCAGAACAGGGCTGAACACTGAAGCTTTCTTT. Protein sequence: CASRTGLNTEAFF.

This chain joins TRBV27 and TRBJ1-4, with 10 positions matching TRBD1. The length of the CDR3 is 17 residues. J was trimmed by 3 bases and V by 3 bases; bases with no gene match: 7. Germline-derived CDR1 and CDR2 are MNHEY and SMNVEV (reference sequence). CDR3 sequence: CASSFRGTGAANEKLFF. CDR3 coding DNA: TGTGCCAGCAGTTTTCGCGGGACAGGGGCTGCTAATGAAAAACTGTTTTTT.

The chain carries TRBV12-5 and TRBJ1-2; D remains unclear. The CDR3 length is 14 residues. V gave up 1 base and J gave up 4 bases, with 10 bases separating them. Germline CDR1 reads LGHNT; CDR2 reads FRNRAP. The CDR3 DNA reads TGTGCTAGTGGTTTGGGCCCCGGGGTCTATGGCTACACCTTC. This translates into CASGLGPGVYGYTF.

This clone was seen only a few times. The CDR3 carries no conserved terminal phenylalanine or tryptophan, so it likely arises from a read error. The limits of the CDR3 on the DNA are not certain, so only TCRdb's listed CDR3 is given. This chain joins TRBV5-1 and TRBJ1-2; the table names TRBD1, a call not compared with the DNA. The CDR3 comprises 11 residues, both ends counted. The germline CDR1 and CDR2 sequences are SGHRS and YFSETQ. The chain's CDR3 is CASMRQGPLRV.

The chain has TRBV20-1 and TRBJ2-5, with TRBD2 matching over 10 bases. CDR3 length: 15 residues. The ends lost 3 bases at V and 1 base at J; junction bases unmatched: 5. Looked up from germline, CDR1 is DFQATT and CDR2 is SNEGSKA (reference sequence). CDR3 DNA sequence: TGCAGTGCTAGTCCCGGACTAGCGGCCCAAGAGACCCAGTACTTC. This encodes CSASPGLAAQETQYF.

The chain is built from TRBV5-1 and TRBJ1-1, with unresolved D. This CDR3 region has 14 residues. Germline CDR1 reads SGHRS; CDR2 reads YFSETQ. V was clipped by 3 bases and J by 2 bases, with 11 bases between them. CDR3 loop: CASSSLGVNTEAFF. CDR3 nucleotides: TGCGCCAGCAGCTCATTGGGAGTCAACACTGAAGCTTTCTTT.

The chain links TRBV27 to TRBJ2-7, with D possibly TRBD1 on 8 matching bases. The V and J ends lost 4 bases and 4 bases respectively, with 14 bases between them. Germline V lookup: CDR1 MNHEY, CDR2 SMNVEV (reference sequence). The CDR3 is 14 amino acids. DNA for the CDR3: TGTGCCAGCAGTTATACAGGGGGGGGTTACGAGCAGTACTTC. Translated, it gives CASSYTGGGYEQYF.

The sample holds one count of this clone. CDR3 region: CASSQGDRASGNTIYF. The CDR3 region has the DNA TGTGCCAGCAGCCAAGGGGACAGGGCTTCTGGAAACACCATATATTTT. The J gene is TRBJ1-3, the V gene TRBV3-1 (or the pseudogene TRBV3-2); 9 bases agree with TRBD1. This CDR3 is 16 amino acids long. Germline V gives CDR1 LGHDT, CDR2 YNNKEL (reference sequence). V was clipped by 1 base and J by 1 base; unmatched bases: 2.

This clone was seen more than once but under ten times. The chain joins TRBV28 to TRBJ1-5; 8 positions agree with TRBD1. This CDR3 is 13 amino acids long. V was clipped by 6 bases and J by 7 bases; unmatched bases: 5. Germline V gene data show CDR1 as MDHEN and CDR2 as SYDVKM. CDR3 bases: TGTGCCAGCAGGGACAGGGTTTCCCAGCCCCAGCATTTT. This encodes CASRDRVSQPQHF.

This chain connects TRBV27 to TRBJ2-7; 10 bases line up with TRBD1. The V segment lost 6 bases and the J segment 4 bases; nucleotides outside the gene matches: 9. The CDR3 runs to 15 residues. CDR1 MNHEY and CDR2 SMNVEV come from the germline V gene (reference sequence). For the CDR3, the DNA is TGTGCCAGCAGCCGTAAGAGGACAGGGGGATACGAGCAGTACTTC. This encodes CASSRKRTGGYEQYF.

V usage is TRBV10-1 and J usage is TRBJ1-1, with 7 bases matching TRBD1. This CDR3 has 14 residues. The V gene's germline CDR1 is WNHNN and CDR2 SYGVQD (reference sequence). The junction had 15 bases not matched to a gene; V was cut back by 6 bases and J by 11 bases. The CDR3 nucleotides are TGCGCCAGCAGCGCGGACAGGACTTCGGTGTTGGCTTTCTTT. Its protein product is CASSADRTSVLAFF.

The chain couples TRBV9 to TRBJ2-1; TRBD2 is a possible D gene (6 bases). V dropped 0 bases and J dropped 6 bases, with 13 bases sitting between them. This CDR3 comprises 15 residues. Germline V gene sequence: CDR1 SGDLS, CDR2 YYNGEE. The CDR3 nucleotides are TGTGCCAGCAGCGTAGGCGCCTTGGGGGGCAATGAGCAGTTCTTC. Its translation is CASSVGALGGNEQFF. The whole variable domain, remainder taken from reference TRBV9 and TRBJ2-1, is DSGVTQTPKHLITATGQRVTLRCSPRSGDLSVYWYQQSLDQGLQFLIQYYNGEERAKGNILERFSAQQFPDLHSELNLSSLELGDSALYFCASSVGALGGNEQFFGPGTRLTVL.

The CDR3 nucleotides are TGTGCCAGCAGCGTAGGGGACAGGGGGGAGACCCAGTACTTC. Its protein is CASSVGDRGETQYF. The V gene is TRBV9, the J gene TRBJ2-5; 11 bases match TRBD1. Per germline, CDR1 SGDLS and CDR2 YYNGEE. CDR3 length equals 14 residues. J was trimmed by 5 bases and V by 0 bases; bases with no gene match: 0.

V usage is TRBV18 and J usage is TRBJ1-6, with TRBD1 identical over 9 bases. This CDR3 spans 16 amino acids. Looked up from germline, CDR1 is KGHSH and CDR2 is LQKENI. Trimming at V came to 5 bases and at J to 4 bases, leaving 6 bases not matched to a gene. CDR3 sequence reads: CASSSDRGGYNSPLHF. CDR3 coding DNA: TGTGCCAGCTCATCGGACAGGGGAGGGTATAATTCACCCCTCCACTTT.

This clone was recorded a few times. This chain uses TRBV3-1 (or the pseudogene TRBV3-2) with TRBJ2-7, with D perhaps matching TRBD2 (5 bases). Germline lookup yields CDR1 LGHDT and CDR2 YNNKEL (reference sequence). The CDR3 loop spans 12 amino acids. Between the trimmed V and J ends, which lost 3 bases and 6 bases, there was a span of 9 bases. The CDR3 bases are TGTGCCAGCAGCCATGGAGAGGGCGAGCAGTACTTC. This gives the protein CASSHGEGEQYF.

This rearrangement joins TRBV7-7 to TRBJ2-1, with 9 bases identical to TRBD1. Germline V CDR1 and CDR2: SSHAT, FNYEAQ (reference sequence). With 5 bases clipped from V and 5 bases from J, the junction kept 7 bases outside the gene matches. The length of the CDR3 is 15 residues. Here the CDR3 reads CASSPGTGLNNEQFF. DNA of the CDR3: TGTGCCAGCAGCCCCGGGACAGGGCTTAACAATGAGCAGTTCTTC.

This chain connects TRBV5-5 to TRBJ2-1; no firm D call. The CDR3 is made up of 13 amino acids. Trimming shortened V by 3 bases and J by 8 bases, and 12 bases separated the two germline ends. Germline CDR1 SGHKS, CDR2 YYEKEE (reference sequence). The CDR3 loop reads CASSWARVDEQFF. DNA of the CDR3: TGTGCCAGCAGCTGGGCCCGCGTTGATGAGCAGTTCTTC.